These T cell receptor beta chains were read from a single sample in a study of CD8 T cells in Susac syndrome. Via MiXCR, TCRdb re-called the immunoSEQ multiplex PCR reads, giving one row per CDR3 protein. The sample yields 55,000 to 85,000 distinct CDR3 sequences, 96% seen once. Sequencing was done on a sample of CD4+ T cells from PBMCs. The source of these receptors is a human donor with multiple sclerosis. The CDR3 runs from the conserved cysteine through the conserved F or W.

TRBV12-3/TRBV12-4	TRBJ2-6	CASKEDRAGANVLTF
TRBV12-3/TRBV12-4	TRBJ1-3	CASSLVGRGRDSGNTIYF
TRBV19	TRBJ1-2	CASSAGTDSNYGYTF
TRBV5-6	TRBJ2-7	CASSLRQGGYSYEQYF
TRBV11-1	TRBJ2-1	CASSLAPKDYNEQFF
TRBV12-3/TRBV12-4	TRBJ2-1	CASSFYTNEQFF
TRBV5-1	TRBJ2-7	CASSLAQGSYEQYF
TRBV12-3/TRBV12-4	TRBJ1-6	CASSSSSGALGSPLHF
TRBV7-9	TRBJ1-2	CASSFETDGYTF
TRBV2	TRBJ2-7	CASSVTTGVYEQYF
TRBV12-3/TRBV12-4	TRBJ2-1	CASSPPGAGEDDEQFF
TRBV20-1	TRBJ1-2	CSARAGGNYGYTF
TRBV29-1	TRBJ1-2	CSVGAALDYGYTF
TRBV25-1	TRBJ2-1	CASSVYVGGSYNEQFF
TRBV20-1	TRBJ2-5	CTYAELMQETQYF
TRBV5-1	TRBJ2-7	CASSFGTASYEQYF
TRBV5-6	TRBJ1-5	CASSSWTGYDQPQHF
TRBV9	TRBJ2-1	CASSVEPSSYNEQFF
TRBV6-5	TRBJ2-1	CASSQDRENYNEQFF
TRBV5-1	TRBJ2-1	CASRRAGENNEQFF
TRBV30	TRBJ2-7	CAWSPKTSGAYEQYF
TRBV28	TRBJ1-1	CASSLTGDEAFF
TRBV6-2/TRBV6-3	TRBJ2-7	CASSRDRRREQYF
TRBV24-1	TRBJ2-1	CATSVPGIYNEQFF
TRBV20-1	TRBJ2-1	CSAGTGAWGYNEQFF
TRBV27	TRBJ1-1	CASSFRGRVNTEAFF
TRBV29-1	TRBJ2-7	CSVEGQGREQYF
TRBV5-1	TRBJ2-5	CASSLALAETQYF
TRBV4-2	TRBJ2-5	CASSQGTSGGAAETQYF
TRBV7-2	TRBJ2-5	CASSTGTSGGARETQYF
TRBV11-2	TRBJ1-4	CASSRVGEKLFF
TRBV27	TRBJ2-1	CASSPRRGNNEQFF
TRBV3-1	TRBJ2-1	CASSLRGGTLYNEQFF
TRBV20-1	TRBJ2-7	CSAPPNSRQGAYEQYF
TRBV20-1	TRBJ2-7	CSASRRVSMRDEQYF
TRBV19	TRBJ2-7	CASSRLAGNYEQYF
TRBV20-1	TRBJ1-1	CSIEGRGNTEAFF
TRBV11-2	TRBJ1-2	CASSPLRSLNYGYTF
TRBV4-3	TRBJ2-7	CASSGWPESYEQYF
TRBV29-1	TRBJ2-7	CSVEQGSYEQYF
TRBV11-3	TRBJ2-1	CASSLDGWGTSSYNEQFF
TRBV7-2	TRBJ2-7	CASSSRTSSSYEQYF
TRBV5-6	TRBJ1-4	CASSFGSNEKLFF
TRBV20-1	TRBJ2-7	CSAPRGVNEQYF
TRBV20-1	TRBJ2-7	CSARRQGANDEQYF
TRBV12-3/TRBV12-4	TRBJ1-5	CASSLGQSNQPQHF
TRBV11-3	TRBJ2-7	CASSLDQGLEQYF
TRBV6-5	TRBJ2-3	CASSYSRRDTQYF
TRBV4-3	TRBJ2-5	CASSQGSGRSWGETQYF
TRBV5-1	TRBJ2-2	CASSWDRGRTGELFF
TRBV12-3/TRBV12-4	TRBJ1-1	CASSSLGGRTEAFF
TRBV11-3	TRBJ2-1	CASSPGRSSYNEQFF
TRBV3-1	TRBJ1-2	CASSQVRDPYFGYTF
TRBV30	TRBJ2-5	CAWSTGGVQETQYF